This T cell receptor beta chain comes out of a study of blood T cells in healthy people across ages. Study-level information: For every two T cells, template switching captured about one barcoded beta molecule. Notes on the study in general: Relative to aged donors, long-lived donors carried more naive CD4+ cells and displayed higher diversity.

CDR3 length: 15 residues. The V gene lost 6 bases and the J gene lost 5 bases, with 17 bases spanning the gap. Looked up from germline, CDR1 is SGHRS and CDR2 is YFSETQ. A sample-barcoded 5' primer and a J-beta primer mix were used in a second PCR of roughly 6 to 12 cycles. Each cDNA molecule carried a tag from a template-switch adaptor that contained 12 random nucleotides. TCRdb analysed the 5' RACE reads with MiXCR anew, one entry per CDR3 protein. Among around 1,700,000 distinct CDR3 sequences listed, roughly 27% were seen once. This clonotype occurred a few times. The antigen is not known. V is TRBV5-1 and J is TRBJ2-2, with D maybe TRBD1 (6 bases). The receptor was derived from a woman aged 25 to 39 in good health. The sequencing input was blood. CDR3: CASMGATGGTGELFF. CDR3 sequence (DNA): TGCGCCAGCATGGGGGCGACAGGAGGAACCGGGGAGCTGTTTTTT.